This T cell receptor beta chain was identified in a study of T-cell memory formation after mild COVID-19. This clonotype was observed a handful of times. Its antigen is unidentified. Study findings and constraints: Whereas later expanders leaned CD4+, clones contracting day 15 to 85 showed a balanced CD4/CD8 makeup. There were some responding clones in pre-infection memory, which suggested that cross-reactive memory had joined.

Germline CDR1 and CDR2: LGHDT and YNNKEL (reference sequence). Trimming at V came to 1 base and at J to 6 bases, leaving 5 bases not matched to a gene. The CDR3 covers 14 residues. One entry per CDR3 protein, called by TCRdb with MiXCR from the 5' RACE reads. The data hold 530,000 or so distinct CDR3 sequences, with approximately 15% observed a single time. The origin of this receptor is an adult woman who had mild COVID-19 (a few samples of this study predate the infection). Cell type and time point are not known. Sequencing was performed on PBMCs or a T cell subset sorted from them (not recorded which). This chain links TRBV3-1 with TRBJ2-7; 8 bases line up with TRBD2. CDR3 in amino acids: CASSQVDGRAEQYF. In DNA, the CDR3 is TGTGCCAGCAGCCAAGTTGACGGGAGGGCCGAGCAGTACTTC.